This TCR beta chain appears in the sequencing data of a study of CD8 T cells in ankylosing spondylitis. General study results and limits: Disease-linked clones had a CD8+ phenotype and relatively low frequency in peripheral blood. Ankylosing spondylitis blood appeared to be characterized by a TCR beta motif of roughly eight highly homologous variants.

Germline loops: CDR1 LGHDT, CDR2 YNNKEL (reference sequence). There are 14 residues in the CDR3. V dropped 3 bases and J dropped 1 base, with 9 bases sitting between them. This clonotype was picked up a small number of times. As yet, its antigen is unknown. 5'-RACE, quantitative and with molecular barcodes, yielded the TCR beta libraries. One entry per CDR3 protein, called by TCRdb with MiXCR from the 5' RACE reads. The sample lists a few hundred thousand distinct CDR3 sequences; around 10% were seen once. The clonotype originates from a male donor with ankylosing spondylitis or in good health (not recorded which). The sequenced sample was blood, either unsorted or a sorted T cell fraction (not recorded which). The chain recombines TRBV3-1 with TRBJ1-1; perhaps TRBD1 as D (6 bases). The CDR3 DNA follows: TGTGCCAGCAGCCACGGGGACACGAACACTGAAGCTTTCTTT. Its translation: CASSHGDTNTEAFF.